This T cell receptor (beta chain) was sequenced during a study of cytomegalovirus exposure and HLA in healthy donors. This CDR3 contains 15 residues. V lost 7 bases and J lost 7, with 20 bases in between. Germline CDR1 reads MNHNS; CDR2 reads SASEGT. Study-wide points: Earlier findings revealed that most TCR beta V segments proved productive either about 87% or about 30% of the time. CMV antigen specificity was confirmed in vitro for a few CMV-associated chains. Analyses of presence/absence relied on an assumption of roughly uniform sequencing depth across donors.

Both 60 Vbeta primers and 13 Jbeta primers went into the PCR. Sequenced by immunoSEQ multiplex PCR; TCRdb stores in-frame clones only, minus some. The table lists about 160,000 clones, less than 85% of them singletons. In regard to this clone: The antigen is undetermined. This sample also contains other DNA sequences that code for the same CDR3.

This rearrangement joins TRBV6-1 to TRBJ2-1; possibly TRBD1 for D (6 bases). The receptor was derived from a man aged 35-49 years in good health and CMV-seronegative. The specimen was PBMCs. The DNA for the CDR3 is TGTGCCAGCAAAACCGCAGGGGCCCTCCATAATGAGCAGTTCTTC. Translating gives CASKTAGALHNEQFF.